Each of the 23 T cell receptor beta chains below was sequenced from the same sample in a study of Graves' ophthalmopathy and Graves' hyperthyroidism. Amplification from RNA transcripts yielded the TCR beta CDR3 regions. First-round RT-PCR employed HTBI primers, with a second-round multiplex PCR after it. MiXCR was run by TCRdb on the multiplex PCR reads, yielding one entry per CDR3 protein. The sample lists some 240,000 distinct CDR3 sequences; around 45% were seen once. The sample was peripheral blood. These receptors came from an adult man with Graves' ophthalmopathy.

This clonotype has a count of ten or more. This sequence joins TRBV10-1 and TRBJ2-7, with D perhaps given as TRBD1 or TRBD2 (5 bases each). CDR3 length: 12 residues. The ends were cut back, 6 bases at V and 7 bases at J, with 13 bases in the middle. Germline V CDR1 and CDR2: WNHNN, SYGVQD (reference sequence). DNA for the CDR3: TGCGCCAGCAGAGGGACCACTGAAGAGCAGTACTTC. Protein sequence: CASRGTTEEQYF.

The chain carries TRBV6-5 and TRBJ1-3; D is uncertain. The V end lost 6 bases, the J end lost 2 bases, and 14 bases lay between the germline ends. Germline CDR1 is MNHEY and CDR2 is SVGAGI. The CDR3 has 15 amino acids. The CDR3 coding sequence is TGTGCCAGCAGCCCCATGGGAAGCCCTGGAAACACCATATATTTT. Translating it yields CASSPMGSPGNTIYF.

The V gene is TRBV12-3 or TRBV12-4, the J gene TRBJ2-2, with a tentative D call TRBD2 (6 bases). The CDR3 is made up of 14 amino acids. Trimming stripped 11 bases from V and 0 bases from J, with 13 bases between. The CDR3 is CAARRAPNTGELFF. DNA for the CDR3: TGTGCCGCGCGGAGGGCCCCGAACACCGGGGAGCTGTTTTTT.

The chain joins TRBV15 to TRBJ2-7, with a weak D call TRBD1 (6 bases). The V end lost 0 bases, the J end lost 7 bases, and 13 bases lay between the germline ends. Per the germline V gene, CDR1 is LNHNV and CDR2 is YYDKDF (reference sequence). CDR3 size: 14 residues. CDR3 in amino acids: CATSRDLTGYEQYF. CDR3 sequence (DNA): TGTGCCACCAGCAGAGATCTTACAGGGTATGAGCAGTACTTC.

V is TRBV19 and J is TRBJ1-2, with 7 nucleotides matching TRBD1. Germline-derived CDR1 and CDR2 are LNHDA and SQIVND (reference sequence). The V and J ends lost 11 bases and 4 bases, in that order; junction bases with no gene match: 13. The CDR3 extends over 14 amino acids. The CDR3 reads CAVPAVGGIYGYTF. CDR3 coding DNA: TGTGCCGTACCGGCGGTAGGGGGCATCTATGGCTACACCTTC.

The chain recombines TRBV5-5 with TRBJ2-6; 12 bases are shared with TRBD1. This CDR3 has 19 residues. The junction had 9 bases not matched to a gene; V was cut back by 5 bases and J by 0 bases. The germline V gene encodes CDR1 SGHKS and CDR2 YYEKEE (reference sequence). The CDR3 bases are TGTGCCAGCAGGGCGGCCGGGACAGGGGGCCTCTCTGGGGCCAACGTCCTGACTTTC. Protein product: CASRAAGTGGLSGANVLTF.

This clonotype is a singleton in its sample. An end of the junction does not agree with germline; a read error may underlie this. J is TRBJ2-2 and V is TRBV10-3; D unresolved. The CDR3 is 14 amino acids. Germline V gives CDR1 ENHRY, CDR2 SYGVKD. CDR3 nucleotides: TGTGCCAGCAGTTACAGTGGGGACACCGGGGAGCTGTTTTTT. It translates to CASSYSGDTGELFF.

The CDR3: CASSLSLRLSSYEQYF. In nucleotides, the CDR3 is TGTGCCAGCAGCTTAAGCCTACGCCTAAGCTCCTACGAGCAGTACTTC. This chain links TRBV7-6 with TRBJ2-7; D remains ambiguous. CDR3 length: 16 residues. Germline CDR1 and CDR2: SGHVS and FNYEAQ. Between the trimmed V and J ends, which lost 2 bases and 0 bases, there was a span of 14 bases.

In the case of this clonotype: The junction and the germline gene differ at one end; a read error may be behind it. V is TRBV7-9 and J is TRBJ1-5; 8 bases align to TRBD1. The length of the CDR3 is 16 residues. CDR1 and CDR2 from the germline V gene are SEHNR and FQNEAQ (reference sequence). The CDR3 sequence is CASSPSGQGAVQPQHF. DNA of the CDR3: TGCGCCAGCAGCCCTTCTGGGCAGGGGGCAGTTCAGCCCCAGCATTTT.

This clonotype was recorded many times. This chain links TRBV7-6 with TRBJ1-6, with 9 bases fitting TRBD1. Germline values: CDR1 SGHVS, CDR2 FNYEAQ. The junction had 2 bases not matched to a gene; V was cut back by 1 base and J by 7 bases. The CDR3 length is 15 residues. The CDR3 nucleotides are TGTGCCAGCAGCTTAGGGACAGGGGTAAATTCACCCCTCCACTTT. It specifies CASSLGTGVNSPLHF.

Details on this clonotype: A read error may explain this, as a much larger clone is one base away. The V call is TRBV11-1, the J call TRBJ1-2, with D possibly being TRBD1 (5 bases). Trimming cost V 3 bases and J 0 bases, with 8 bases left between them. CDR3 length: 14 amino acids. The germline CDR1 and CDR2 sequences are SGHAT and FQDESV (reference sequence). CDR3 amino acids: CASSFQGSNYGYTF. The CDR3 DNA reads as TGTGCCAGCAGCTTTCAGGGCTCTAACTATGGCTACACCTTC.

This clonotype was seen a handful of times. V and J are TRBV19 and TRBJ2-7; 7 nucleotides agree with TRBD1. From germline, CDR1 is LNHDA and CDR2 SQIVND (reference sequence). The V segment lost 5 bases and the J segment 1 base; nucleotides outside the gene matches: 11. The CDR3 totals 16 residues. The CDR3 region is CASSGSGGSSSYEQYF. In DNA form, the CDR3 reads TGTGCCAGTAGTGGGTCAGGGGGATCATCGTCCTACGAGCAGTACTTC.

The V and J genes are TRBV2 and TRBJ2-5; D is ambiguous. The CDR3 totals 13 residues. The germline gives CDR1 SNHLY, CDR2 FYNNEI. The V and J ends lost 1 base and 7 bases respectively, with 10 bases between them. CDR3 nucleotide sequence: TGTGCCAGCAGTGAAGGGACGATAGGGACCCAGTACTTC. Protein: CASSEGTIGTQYF.

This clonotype came up once. The chain employs TRBV6-5 and TRBJ2-2; the D is unclear. Germline V gene data show CDR1 as MNHEY and CDR2 as SVGAGI. Trimming left V 7 bases short and J 5 bases short, with 11 bases between. The CDR3 consists of 13 residues. The CDR3 loop reads CASTPPATGELFF. CDR3 in DNA: TGTGCCAGCACCCCTCCCGCTACCGGGGAGCTGTTTTTT.

This clonotype was seen once. The gene calls are TRBV7-2 and TRBJ2-5; a possible D gene is TRBD1 (6 bases). CDR1 and CDR2 (germline): SGHTA, FQGNSA. The CDR3 has 14 residues. The V and J ends lost 7 bases and 5 bases respectively, with 17 bases between them. The CDR3 region is CASTAGQGTETQYF. In nucleotides, the CDR3 is TGTGCCAGCACCGCAGGGCAGGGGACGGAGACCCAGTACTTC.

This clonotype was recorded a few times. The V and J genes are TRBV5-4 and TRBJ1-6; D ambiguous. The germline gives CDR1 SGHNT, CDR2 YYREEE (reference sequence). The V end lost 4 bases, the J end lost 10 bases, and 12 bases lay between the germline ends. The length of the CDR3 is 13 residues. CDR3 coding DNA: TGTGCCAGCAGCCAAGATCTTGGGTCACCCCTCCACTTT. As protein: CASSQDLGSPLHF. The full variable domain, in which reference TRBV5-4 and TRBJ1-6 provide the parts outside the CDR3, is ETGVTQSPTHLIKTRGQQVTLRCSSQSGHNTVSWYQQALGQGPQFIFQYYREEENGRGNFPPRFSGLQFPNYSSELNVNALELDDSALYLCASSQDLGSPLHFGNGTRLTVT.

As for this clonotype: This clone may be a read error of a much larger clone one base away. The V gene is TRBV3-1, the J gene TRBJ1-2; D ambiguous. Deletions cut 0 bases from V and 6 bases from J, with 8 bases between. The germline CDR1 and CDR2 sequences are LGHDT and YNNKEL (reference sequence). The CDR3 spans 13 residues. The CDR3 bases are TGTGCCAGCAGCCAAGATGAGGCAGATGGCTACACCTTC. Its protein product is CASSQDEADGYTF.

This clonotype has only a few counts. The chain joins TRBV6-5 to TRBJ2-7; D is possibly TRBD2 (6 bases). Germline CDR1 is MNHEY and CDR2 is SVGAGI. This CDR3 region has 15 residues. Trimming cost V 5 bases and J 1 base, with 15 bases left between them. CDR3 in DNA: TGTGCCAGCAGTCCAACCTTTGGGGGGTCCTACGAGCAGTACTTC. The encoded protein is CASSPTFGGSYEQYF.

This clonotype was seen more than once but under ten times. V usage is TRBV20-1 and J usage is TRBJ1-1, with D uncertain. Trimming left V 0 bases short and J 6 bases short, with 11 bases between. The length of the CDR3 is 13 residues. Germline V gives CDR1 DFQATT, CDR2 SNEGSKA (reference sequence). CDR3 in amino acids: CSARDPPEPEAFF. The CDR3 DNA reads as TGCAGTGCTAGAGACCCCCCTGAGCCTGAAGCTTTCTTT.

The chain uses TRBV24-1 and TRBJ2-2; unclear D gene. V lost 3 bases and J 5 bases, leaving 12 bases between the germline ends. CDR1 is KGHDR and CDR2 is SFDVKD in the germline V gene. The CDR3 loop spans 15 amino acids. The CDR3 spells CATSDVGFGTGELFF. In DNA form, the CDR3 reads TGTGCCACCAGTGATGTGGGGTTTGGGACCGGGGAGCTGTTTTTT.

The chain is built from TRBV5-5 and TRBJ2-7; D possibly uses TRBD1 or TRBD2 (6 bases each). The germline V gene has CDR1 SGHKS and CDR2 YYEKEE (reference sequence). Trimming left V 5 bases short and J 5 bases short, with 23 bases between. The CDR3 length is 16 residues. As DNA, the CDR3 is TGTGCCAGCAGTTTAGGGGGTGGGGGGACCCCCAACGAGCAGTACTTC. Encoded protein: CASSLGGGGTPNEQYF.

The rearrangement uses TRBV2 and TRBJ2-7; TRBD2 aligns across 7 bases. This CDR3 has 15 amino acids. Germline lookup yields CDR1 SNHLY and CDR2 FYNNEI. V trimming: 6 bases; J trimming: 1 base; junction bases outside the gene matches: 9. In nucleotides, the CDR3 is TGTGCCAGCAGCGGGCTTCCGGGGGGTTCCTACGAGCAGTACTTC. Translated, it gives CASSGLPGGSYEQYF.

The chain links TRBV9 to TRBJ2-5; D not certain. CDR1 is SGDLS, CDR2 YYNGEE, per germline. V was shortened by 5 bases and J by 3 bases, with 14 bases between the two germline ends. The CDR3 has 14 residues. CDR3 protein: CASSVDGSKETQYF. The DNA of the CDR3 is TGTGCCAGCAGTGTTGATGGCAGCAAAGAGACCCAGTACTTC. The whole variable domain, remainder taken from reference TRBV9 and TRBJ2-5, is DSGVTQTPKHLITATGQRVTLRCSPRSGDLSVYWYQQSLDQGLQFLIQYYNGEERAKGNILERFSAQQFPDLHSELNLSSLELGDSALYFCASSVDGSKETQYFGPGTRLLVL.